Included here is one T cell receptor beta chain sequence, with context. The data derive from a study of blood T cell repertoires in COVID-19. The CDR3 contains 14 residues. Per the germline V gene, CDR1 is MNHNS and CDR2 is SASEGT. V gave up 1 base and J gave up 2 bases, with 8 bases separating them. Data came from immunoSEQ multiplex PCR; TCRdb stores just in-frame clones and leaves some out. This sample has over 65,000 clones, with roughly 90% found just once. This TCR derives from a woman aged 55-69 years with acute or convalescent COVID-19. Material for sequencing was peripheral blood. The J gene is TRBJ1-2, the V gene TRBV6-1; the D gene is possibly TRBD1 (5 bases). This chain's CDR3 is CASSEGGANYGYTF. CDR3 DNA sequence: TGTGCCAGCAGTGAAGGTGGGGCGAACTATGGCTACACCTTC.